This is a list of T cell receptor beta chains from one sample in a study of follicular helper T cells after annual influenza vaccination. The data were produced by immunoSEQ multiplex PCR, yet TCRdb's version contains in-frame clones alone and is incomplete. The table has some 8,300 clones, over 80% seen once; the top ten hold 3% to 3.5%. The sequencing used CXCR5+ CD38- circulating T follicular helper cells from blood, collected 7 days after influenza vaccination. The receptors here all came from an adult who received the influenza vaccine. CDR3s include the opening cysteine and the closing phenylalanine or tryptophan. A D gene is named only where the DNA matches it firmly. Size is stated for part of the rows, as once, few or many counts, or as a class when the clone is expanded.

D gene | J gene | V gene | clone size | CDR3 DNA | CDR3 protein
TRBD1 | TRBJ2-5 | TRBV19 | NA | TGTGCCACATCCTCTATCGGGACAGACCAAGAGACCCAGTACTTC | CATSSIGTDQETQYF
NA | TRBJ1-2 | TRBV10-3 | few | TGTGCCATCAGTGGACAGACAAACTATGGCTACACCTTC | CAISGQTNYGYTF
TRBD1 | TRBJ2-1 | TRBV4-1 | NA | TGCGCCAGCAGCCAGGACAGGGCCTCCTACAATGAGCAGTTCTTC | CASSQDRASYNEQFF
TRBD2 | TRBJ2-1 | TRBV29-1 | NA | TGCAGCGTTGAGATTAGCGGGAGTAGGTACAATGAGCAGTTCTTC | CSVEISGSRYNEQFF
NA | TRBJ1-1 | TRBV10-1 | NA | TGCGCCAGGCAGCATTTTCTCTCAGACAAAGTCTTTGAAGCTTTCTTT | CARQHFLSDKVFEAFF
NA | TRBJ1-5 | TRBV7-2 | NA | TGTGCCAGCAGCCTAGGTTCTATAAGCAATCAGCCCCAGCATTTT | CASSLGSISNQPQHF
TRBD2 | TRBJ2-1 | TRBV7-9 | NA | TGTGCCAGCAGCTTAGTCGGGCTAGCGGGTAACAATGAGCAGTTCTTC | CASSLVGLAGNNEQFF
NA | TRBJ1-3 | TRBV5-6 | NA | TGTGCCAGCAGCTTGCGGGGGAGTGGAGGAAACACCATATATTTT | CASSLRGSGGNTIYF
NA | TRBJ1-2 | TRBV6-5 | NA | TGTGCCAGCAGTCCTGGACAGCTGAACTATGGCTACACCTTC | CASSPGQLNYGYTF
NA | TRBJ1-5 | TRBV6-1 | NA | TGTGCCAGCAGTGAAGCGGATGGGCCCCAGCATTTT | CASSEADGPQHF
NA | TRBJ1-6 | TRBV18 | NA | TGTGCCAGCTCGTCCGCGCGGGAGTCGCCCCTCCACTTT | CASSSARESPLHF
NA | TRBJ1-5 | TRBV23-1 | NA | TGCGCCAGCAGTCGCCCTACGGGAACGAGGGGCTATAGTGGGGAAAATCAGCCCCAGCATTTT | CASSRPTGTRGYSGENQPQHF
NA | TRBJ2-2 | TRBV5-1 | NA | TGCGCCAGCACCCCGGGGGCAGCGAACACCGGGGAGCTGTTTTTT | CASTPGAANTGELFF
NA | TRBJ1-4 | TRBV6-6 | NA | TGTGCCAGCAGCCCTGGCCCGGGAACTAATGAAAAACTGTTTTTT | CASSPGPGTNEKLFF
NA | TRBJ1-3 | TRBV30 | once | TGTGCCTGGGGTAAGGGGCAACTCTCTGGAAACACCATATATTTT | CAWGKGQLSGNTIYF
NA | TRBJ2-3 | TRBV5-1 | NA | TGCGCCAGCAGCTTGGAGGGGGTTAGCTGGGGCACAGATACGCAGTATTTT | CASSLEGVSWGTDTQYF
TRBD1 | TRBJ1-5 | TRBV7-2 | few | TGTGCCAGCAGCTCCCCGGGACAGGGGCTCAATCAGCCCCAGCATTTT | CASSSPGQGLNQPQHF
NA | TRBJ2-1 | TRBV10-3 | NA | TGTGCCATCAGCCGGGGGCGGGATGGCCCCTACAATGAGCAGTTCTTC | CAISRGRDGPYNEQFF
TRBD1 | TRBJ2-3 | TRBV2 | NA | TGTGCCAGCAGTGGCAGGGACAGGGGAGGGACAGATACGCAGTATTTT | CASSGRDRGGTDTQYF
TRBD2 | TRBJ2-5 | TRBV5-1 | NA | TGCGCCAGCAGCTTGGCCAGCGGGGGGCCCCAAGAGACCCAGTACTTC | CASSLASGGPQETQYF
TRBD1 | TRBJ1-4 | TRBV5-1 | NA | TGCGCCAGCGGAACAGGGGGCGATGAAAAACTGTTTTTT | CASGTGGDEKLFF
NA | TRBJ2-5 | TRBV29-1 | NA | TGCAGCGCCCCGGGTAGGGGTCAAGAGACCCAGTACTTC | CSAPGRGQETQYF
TRBD2 | TRBJ2-3 | TRBV7-9 | NA | TGTGCCAGCAGCTTGGGACTAGGCACAGATACGCAGTATTTT | CASSLGLGTDTQYF
NA | TRBJ2-3 | TRBV15 | NA | TGTGCCACCAGCAGCCTGGGAGTTAGCACAGATACGCAGTATTTT | CATSSLGVSTDTQYF
NA | TRBJ1-3 | TRBV7-8 | NA | TGTGCCAGCAGCTTAGGTGGGGTTATCTCTGGAAACACCATATATTTT | CASSLGGVISGNTIYF
TRBD2 | TRBJ2-5 | TRBV6-5 | NA | TGTGCCAGCAGACCAACCAGCGGGGGAGAGACCCAGTACTTC | CASRPTSGGETQYF
TRBD1 | TRBJ2-7 | TRBV6-1 | NA | TGTGCCGCAGGACAGGGCGGCTACGAGCAGTACTTC | CAAGQGGYEQYF
NA | TRBJ1-2 | TRBV29-1 | NA | TGCAGCATAACCAGACAGAAAGGGGACTATGGCTACACCTTC | CSITRQKGDYGYTF
TRBD1 | TRBJ1-2 | TRBV6-1 | NA | TGTGCCAGCTGCCCGGGACAGGGGCGATACTATGGCTACACCTTC | CASCPGQGRYYGYTF
TRBD1 | TRBJ2-7 | TRBV18 | NA | TGTGCCAGCTCTCCTCGGACAGGGAGCTCCTACGAGCAGTACTTC | CASSPRTGSSYEQYF
NA | TRBJ2-7 | TRBV15 | NA | TGTGCCACCAGCAGAGATTTGCCTTACGAGCAGTACTTC | CATSRDLPYEQYF
NA | TRBJ2-2 | TRBV9 | few | TGTGCCAGCAGCGTAGTAGAGTCAGGGGAGCTGTTTTTT | CASSVVESGELFF
NA | TRBJ2-1 | TRBV30 | NA | TGTGCCTGGAGTGTGAACAATGAGCAGTTCTTC | CAWSVNNEQFF
NA | TRBJ2-5 | TRBV18 | once | TGTGCCAGCACTGCCGCGGAGACCCAGTACTTC | CASTAAETQYF
NA | TRBJ1-1 | TRBV28 | NA | TGTGCCAGCAGTTTAAGCTCAAGAGAAGCTTTCTTT | CASSLSSREAFF
NA | TRBJ1-2 | TRBV19 | NA | TGTGCCAGTGGACGCCAGGTTGGGGGCTACACCTTC | CASGRQVGGYTF
NA | TRBJ2-7 | TRBV25-1 | NA | TGTGCCAGCAGTGACCAGGGGTACGAGCAGTACTTC | CASSDQGYEQYF
NA | TRBJ2-7 | TRBV9 | NA | TGTGCCAGCAGCGAGGGGCCGGACCTCAGCTCCTACGAGCAGTACTTC | CASSEGPDLSSYEQYF
TRBD2 | TRBJ2-1 | TRBV7-2 | NA | TGTGCCAGCAGCCCCCGAAGGGACTATCGTGGGGATGAGCAGTTCTTC | CASSPRRDYRGDEQFF
NA | TRBJ1-2 | TRBV6-5 | NA | TGTGCCAGCAGCCCCACCCCGGGGAGGAACTATGGCTACACCTTC | CASSPTPGRNYGYTF
TRBD2 | TRBJ2-7 | TRBV10-3 | NA | TGTGCCACCTGGACTAGCGGGGGCCTAAGGGAGCAGTACTTC | CATWTSGGLREQYF
NA | TRBJ1-5 | TRBV6-5 | few | TGTGCCAGCAGTTTCCAGGGTGATCAGCCCCAGCATTTT | CASSFQGDQPQHF
TRBD2 | TRBJ2-2 | TRBV6-1 | once | TGTGCCAGCAGTCCGGGACTAGCGCGGGGCGGGGAGCTGTTTTTT | CASSPGLARGGELFF
NA | TRBJ2-3 | TRBV4-3 | once | TGCGCCAGCAGCCAACTCCTGGGGGATACGCAGTATTTT | CASSQLLGDTQYF
TRBD1 | TRBJ1-1 | TRBV6-5 | NA | TGTGCCAGCAGGGCTGGACAGGGGAACACTGAAGCTTTCTTT | CASRAGQGNTEAFF
TRBD2 | TRBJ2-7 | TRBV30 | NA | TGTGCCTGGGCAAAGCGGGAGGCCTCCTACGAGCAGTACTTC | CAWAKREASYEQYF
TRBD1 | TRBJ1-6 | TRBV6-6 | few | TGTGCCAGCAGTTACGTCGGACAGGGTACTTCACCCCTCCACTTT | CASSYVGQGTSPLHF